This paragraph covers one T cell receptor (beta chain) sequence. No antigen is known for it. One base away there is no much larger clone; base qualities are not given. These data belong to a study of blood T cell repertoires in COVID-19 (dated by TCRdb to 2018 to 2021). At the level of the whole study: Samples covering the acute and convalescent phases of COVID-19 were provided by collaborators in the United States, Italy and Spain. The repertoires were made available in a free public database intended to serve as a resource for research on the immune response to SARS-CoV-2. Sample metadata almost always included a de-identified subject ID, COVID-19 status, age in years and sex. The samples were drawn from two sources: the first 160 participants of the ongoing ImmuneRACE study, and 1,000 to 1,500 subjects contributed by 6 global collaborators. Deeply sampled blood TCRbeta repertoires from subjects exposed to, actively infected with, or recovered from COVID-19 were included in the dataset. The prospective study material was composed of cDNA or gDNA derived from T cells, B-cell-depleted T cells, or PBMCs. Where HLA class I and class II types were available, the types were taken from metadata supplied by the sample provider, not from assay-based typing.

At the junction V is shortened by 3 bases and J by 0 bases, with 14 bases in between. CDR1 and CDR2 (SGHAT, FQNNGV) derive from the germline V gene. Taken from cysteine to phenylalanine, the CDR3 has 16 residues. Left in the record is the CDR3 DNA by itself, 48 bases read in frame from the first base. Whole blood was collected in K2EDTA tubes by collaborating institutions according to the institutions' own protocols. For TCRbeta analysis, collaborators shipped samples in one of three forms: frozen whole blood, isolated PBMCs, or DNA extracted from either of those sample types. The immunoSEQ Assay, a bias-controlled multiplex PCR, was used to amplify TCRbeta CDR3 regions from genomic DNA. The study's own analysis went as follows. The number of nucleated cells in each sample was estimated by amplification of reference gene primers within the assay. To quantify the absolute abundance of each unique TCRbeta CDR3 rearrangement, sequence reads were collapsed and filtered. For each sample, productive Simpson clonality was calculated as the square root of Simpson's diversity index across productive rearrangements. Held by TCRdb, this immuneACCESS table contains in-frame sequences only and omits some clones. Under half of the omission traces to an unresolved V gene where checked; the cause of the rest is unknown. The DNA was the basis for D and trimming; V, J and clone size are from that table. This sample holds more than 65,000 clones; about four fifths were observed only once. Together, the top ten hold approximately 7% of the sample.

General findings and caveats noted by the study authors: How much clinical and demographic metadata was included differed by source and by participant, and the metadata was provided uncurated.

Sequencing used peripheral blood. This receptor was taken from a human donor in a cohort sampled during active COVID-19. The sequence is built from TRBV11-2 and TRBJ1-1; the D region possibly corresponds to TRBD1 (6 bases align). The DNA sequence is as follows: TGTGCCAGCAGCTTGACGATGGACAGACTGAACACTGAAGCTTTCTTT. Its protein product is CASSLTMDRLNTEAFF.